This T cell receptor beta chain was observed in a study of cytomegalovirus exposure and HLA in healthy donors (dated by TCRdb to 2015 to 2018). In terms of the full investigation: An earlier analysis of about 560 of the donors reported approximately 280 Gb of sequence data and some 110 million unique TCR beta sequences obtained from around 190 million T cells. Approximately 310 gigabases of sequencing data and around 87 million unique TCR sequences were included in an early release covering 500 to 750 HLA-typed donors. Of the 350 to 400 genotyped donors, approximately 83% fell in the genetic ancestry cluster associated with self-reported Caucasian donors. The study aimed to test whether signatures of past pathogen exposure could be identified by cataloging public T cell receptors. The T cell repertoires of under 750 subjects were profiled by immunosequencing and related to cytomegalovirus serostatus. In addition to the first cohort of approximately 670 subjects, a separate validation cohort of approximately 120 different subjects was used. The study combined high-throughput TCR immunosequencing, statistical association of individual TCRs with disease status, and machine learning to predict cytomegalovirus infection status. In a later analysis, previously published TCR beta repertoires from 550 to 700 donors were re-analyzed and high-resolution HLA genotyping was added so that TCR occurrence patterns could be studied. The later analysis used no new phenotypic data to find candidate immune exposures, relying instead on TCR beta sequences and their occurrence across donors. In an earlier analysis of several hundred of the donors, high-throughput TCR beta sequencing was used to judge whether each TCR beta V gene segment behaved as functional or pseudogenic. Donor age, sex, ethnicity and CMV serostatus were compiled together with the repertoire data. Genome-wide SNP genotypes for about three fifths of the roughly 700 donors were used in a later genetic analysis, which treated that subset as a discovery cohort. All discovery cohort repertoires had been generated using a single sequencing platform. HLA typing included class I and class II loci at four-digit resolution. The number of donors typed differed by locus, with about 629-640 for A, B, C, DRB1 and DQB1, around 560 for DQA1, 606 for DPA1, and about 450 for DPB1. Five DR-DQ haplotypes were handled as single units for association and clustering because linkage in the cohort was strong. Across roughly 420 genotyped donors of the cohort, an average of approximately 220,000 unique TCR beta nucleotide sequences per donor were sequenced, and around 19% of those sequences were non-productive. What the authors observed across the whole study: Because some donors lacked HLA typing at each locus, the association tests relied only on the typed subset. Because counts were too low, roughly 17 rarely observed V segments, including chromosome 9 orphons, were left out of the earlier analysis of over 550 of the donors. Linkage disequilibrium might explain the correlated functional status among segregating V segments, but an unknown experimental factor could not be ruled out. Compared with the roughly 600-donor mean, donors in an Asian-associated ancestry cluster had fewer N-insertions in productive TCRs, according to a later genetic analysis. The sequencing pipeline was judged likely to have produced a cluster of highly shared sequence variants as a technical artifact. In a later analysis, HLA-associated TCR beta chains showed more clonal expansion and lower generation probabilities than non-associated chains that were equally common. A later analysis reported that several top co-occurrence clusters appeared linked to parvovirus B19, influenza, CMV and Epstein-Barr virus. A later analysis found that most CMV-associated TCR beta chains appeared HLA-restricted, with HLA associations seemingly driven largely by CMV exposure. Presence/absence analyses assumed roughly uniform sequencing depth across donors, an assumption that may not hold. In this cohort, only TCR beta chains were sequenced, and detectable features were limited by the absence of alpha or paired-chain data. Some IMGT-functional V segments, including TRBV6-2 and TRBV6-3, could not be distinguished by the 87-base-pair reads and were therefore excluded. While some public TCRs were present in many individuals, most TCR sequences turned up only very rarely across donors. In a later analysis, TCR association rates were found to vary across HLA loci, with the most associated TCRs seen for DRB1 alleles and the fewest for HLA-C alleles. Broadly in line with IMGT annotations, most TCR beta V segments showed up in productive rearrangements about 87% or about 30% of the time in an earlier analysis of several hundred of the donors. The study listed approximately 150 TCR beta chains as associated with cytomegalovirus. The only immune exposure information available for the cohort was CMV serostatus. When HLA alleles, especially DR and DQ, strongly co-occurred, TCR associations were difficult to assign to individual alleles. A further reported finding was that TCR beta sequences accurately predicted the HLA-A and HLA-B alleles for most subjects in the first cohort. A later analysis associated about 17,000 TCR beta sequences with specific HLA alleles at a false discovery rate of 0.05. A few of the identified cytomegalovirus-associated TCR beta chains were confirmed in vitro to be specific for cytomegalovirus antigens. In a later genetic analysis, a missense DCLRE1C variant was associated with V-gene and J-gene trimming of TCR beta chains, and the association was replicated in an independent cohort. It was suggested by the authors that the approach could potentially be generalized to other disease states and immunological phenotypes. The classifier was reported to diagnose cytomegalovirus status with high specificity and sensitivity in both the original and validation cohorts.

The cohort was made up of 666 healthy bone marrow donors. All cohort members were sampled while nominally healthy, although unrecorded immune exposures were likely present. The donor tested CMV seronegative, placing the donor among the approximately 400 seronegative members of the cohort. A peripheral blood sample was provided by each donor, and peripheral blood mononuclear cells were used for TCR beta sequencing. Genomic DNA extraction from the blood cell samples was performed with the Qiagen DNeasy Blood Extraction Kit. V sheds 7 bases and J sheds 7 bases, leaving 13 bases between their ends. CDR1 and CDR2 (MDHEN, SYDVKM) derive from the germline V gene. Reading from cysteine to phenylalanine, the CDR3 counts 12 amino acids. Just CDR3 DNA is preserved here, 36 bases in frame from base 1. This clone occurred a few times. The target of this receptor is not known. Base qualities are not at hand, and no much larger clone is one base apart.

The method was the immunoSEQ multiplex PCR assay. A mixture of 60 forward primers for TCR Vbeta segments and 13 reverse primers for TCR Jbeta segments was used in the multiplex PCR. Amplification of the CDR3 region of rearranged TCR beta genes was performed with a multiplex PCR assay on genomic DNA. Amplified TCR beta libraries were sequenced as 87-base-pair reads on the Illumina HiSeq System. Regarding the original processing steps: Across the 500 to 750 repertoires, a later analysis counted tens of millions of unique TCR beta chains, 9.5 million to 13 million of which were shared by at least two donors. To remove PCR and sequencing errors, raw reads were error-corrected and collapsed into unique sequences using a nearest-neighbor algorithm that merged closely related sequences. CDR3 sequences were aligned to IMGT reference sequences to assign V, D and J gene segments. Each retained sequence needed at least a six-nucleotide match to both a V gene segment and a J gene segment. A rearrangement counted as productive if the CDR3 had no stop codons and remained in frame with V and J, and every other rearrangement counted as non-productive. CDR3 was defined according to IMGT convention as the region running from the second conserved V-encoded cysteine to the conserved J-encoded phenylalanine. Sequences without an unambiguous match to a single V gene segment were excluded from the earlier analysis of 450 to 750 of the donors. An earlier analysis of 587 of the donors called V segments functional above 56.7% productive rearrangements and segregating when the between-donor standard deviation exceeded 5%. A statistical classification framework was built to diagnose cytomegalovirus status from the catalog of TCR beta chain sequences. A later analysis assigned V and J genes by comparing TCR nucleotide sequences with IMGT/GENE-DB human TR gene sequences. In a later analysis, CDR3 sequences and most-parsimonious VDJ recombination scenarios were assigned using the TCRdist pipeline. A later analysis defined each TCR beta chain by its CDR3 amino acid sequence plus V-gene family, and excluded reads lacking a unique V-gene family. A later analysis removed 550 to 650 highly shared, low-generation-probability nucleotide sequences to deal with suspected cross-contamination and a sequencing artifact. In a later analysis, a clonal expansion index was calculated for each public chain from normalized within-repertoire ranks of inferred template counts. Generation probabilities in a later analysis came from a VDJ recombination model fitted to out-of-frame rearrangements, and those results were checked against IGoR. In a later analysis, TCR-TCR, TCR-HLA and TCR-CMV co-occurrence was scored with hypergeometric tests, and a repertoire-size bias correction was applied to TCR pairs. False discovery rates were estimated in a later analysis by permuting HLA or CMV assignments 20 times. In a later analysis, co-occurring TCRs were grouped using DBSCAN, and TCRdist sequence similarity was added for clustering within HLA-allele-positive subsets. Co-occurrence clustering excluded repertoires with fewer than 30,000 or more than 120,000 public chains, plus five with anomalous nucleotide sharing. Drawn from immuneACCESS, this table holds only the in-frame rearrangements with V and J called that TCRdb kept. Clones are partly lost; checked studies trace under half to an unresolved V gene and leave the rest unexplained. That table is the source of V, J and clone size, and D and trimming were worked out from the DNA. For this sample there are approximately 120,000 clones; about four fifths appear just once. Roughly 4% of the sample is in the top ten clones.

The source of this sequence is a man aged 35 to 55 in good health and CMV-seronegative. The chain joins TRBV28 to TRBJ1-1; no D gene can be assigned with confidence. Sequencing was done on a sample of PBMCs. Here the CDR3 is given as CASKLSGREAFF. The DNA sequence is as follows: TGTGCCAGCAAACTAAGCGGACGTGAAGCTTTCTTT.